This TCR beta chain was identified in a study of technical replicates of blood from four donors. Germline V gene data show CDR1 as SGHTA and CDR2 as FQGNSA. The CDR3 is 13 amino acids. Trimming left V 1 base short and J 4 bases short, with 7 bases between. Assay used: immunoSEQ multiplex PCR; TCRdb lists only in-frame clones, some missing. The data hold under 75,000 clones, with 90% to 95% observed a single time. In its sample, this clone was seen once. The sample comprised PBMCs. The V gene is TRBV7-2, the J gene TRBJ2-5; the D is unclear. This sequence originates from a human donor in good health. Some clones in this sample may be carry-over from other donors' samples. CDR3 residues: CASSLGLLETQYF. In DNA, the CDR3 is TGTGCCAGCAGCTTAGGACTTCTAGAGACCCAGTACTTC.